Below, 3 T cell receptor beta chains from the same sample are listed, as sequenced in a study of control samples from healthy donors and cancer patients. Profiled with immunoSEQ multiplex PCR; TCRdb holds only in-frame clones, not every one. Altogether under 200,000 clones are present, 90% to 95% being singletons, with the ten largest covering about 4%. Sequenced sample: blood. All receptors come from a woman aged 55-69 years in good health.

The chain has TRBV4-2 and TRBJ1-1; TRBD1 aligns across 8 bases. With V trimmed by 3 bases and J by 2 bases, 5 bases remained unmatched. Germline V gene sequence: CDR1 LGHNA, CDR2 YNFKEQ. There are 15 residues in the CDR3. CDR3 sequence reads: CASSHSQGENTEAFF. CDR3 nucleotide sequence: TGTGCCAGCAGCCATTCACAGGGGGAAAACACTGAAGCTTTCTTT.

The chain has TRBV7-2 and TRBJ1-5, with TRBD1 matching over 7 bases. Germline CDR1 SGHTA, CDR2 FQGNSA. There are 15 residues in the CDR3. V lost 5 bases to trimming and J lost 3 bases; unmatched junction nucleotides: 7. The CDR3 nucleotides read TGTGCCAGCAGCAATAGACAGGGTCCCAATCAGCCCCAGCATTTT. This codes for CASSNRQGPNQPQHF. Based on the CDR3 plus reference TRBV7-2 and TRBJ1-5, the full variable domain is GAGVSQSPSNKVTEKGKDVELRCDPISGHTALYWYRQSLGQGLEFLIYFQGNSAPDKSGLPSDRFSAERTGGSVSTLTIQRTQQEDSAVYLCASSNRQGPNQPQHFGDGTRLSIL.

The chain has TRBV7-2 and TRBJ2-2; D possibly corresponds to TRBD2 (5 bases). With 1 base removed from V and 0 bases from J, the gap between germline ends came to 9 bases. This CDR3 region has 16 residues. Germline assignment: CDR1 SGHTA and CDR2 FQGNSA. Here the CDR3 DNA reads TGTGCCAGCAGCTTAGTAGCGACGGCGAACACCGGGGAGCTGTTTTTT. Residues: CASSLVATANTGELFF.